This T cell receptor (beta chain) derives from a study of blood T cell repertoires in COVID-19 (TCRdb year 2020). At the level of the whole study: The collaborator samples originated in the United States, Italy and Spain and spanned the acute and convalescent phases of COVID-19. Where available, HLA class I and class II types were taken from metadata supplied by the sample provider and were not determined by assay-based typing. Samples came from the ongoing ImmuneRACE study (first 160 participants) plus 1,254 subjects from 6 global collaborators. The repertoires were made available in a free public database intended to serve as a resource for research on the immune response to SARS-CoV-2. The material from the prospective study consisted of cDNA or gDNA derived from T cells, B-cell-depleted T cells, or PBMCs. A de-identified subject ID, COVID-19 status, age in years and sex were almost always included in the sample metadata. The dataset comprised deeply sampled blood TCRbeta repertoires from subjects exposed to, actively infected with, or recovered from COVID-19. Overall study outcomes, separate from this receptor: Clinical and demographic metadata were provided uncurated, with the amount varying by source and participant.

The collaborating institutions used their own protocols to collect whole blood in K2EDTA tubes. For TCRbeta analysis, collaborators shipped samples in one of three forms: frozen whole blood, isolated PBMCs, or DNA extracted from either of those sample types. The immunoSEQ Assay, a bias-controlled multiplex PCR, was used to amplify TCRbeta CDR3 regions from genomic DNA. The authors processed their data as follows. Within the assay, amplification of reference gene primers was used to estimate how many nucleated cells each sample contained. Sequence reads were collapsed and filtered to measure the absolute abundance of every unique TCRbeta CDR3 rearrangement. Productive Simpson clonality was computed per sample as the square root of Simpson's diversity index over productive rearrangements. Sourced from immuneACCESS, this table was stored by TCRdb with only in-frame sequences that have V and J called. A share of the clones is absent; for the studies checked, an unresolved V gene accounts for under half, and the remainder has no known explanation. The V and J calls and clone size are taken from that table; D and trimming were inferred from the DNA. In this sample the table shows under 150,000 clones, roughly 82% of which occur a single time. Less than 15% of the sample comes from the top ten.

The CDR3 starts with the cysteine, ends with the phenylalanine, and has 16 residues. Just the 48-base CDR3 DNA is kept, in frame starting at base 1. Here V drops 1 base and J drops 1 base, and the junction holds 3 bases not matched to any gene. From a lookup of the germline V gene (reference sequence), CDR1 and CDR2 are LGHDT and YNNKEL. This clone came up once. No antigen is known for it. Base quality data are lacking; no much larger clone is found one base away. The sequenced sample consisted of peripheral blood. This sequence uses TRBV3-1 (or the pseudogene TRBV3-2) and TRBJ2-5; TRBD2 aligns with 10 central bases. The sequence derives from a man older than 75 with acute or convalescent COVID-19. Here the CDR3 is given as CASSQGLAGVQETQYF. The DNA sequence is TGTGCCAGCAGCCAAGGTCTAGCGGGGGTCCAAGAGACCCAGTACTTC.